One and the same sample provided the 29 T cell receptor beta chains below, sequenced in a study of naive and memory T cell subsets. The beta constant-region primer was an equimolar mix of two oligonucleotides covering TRBC1 and TRBC2. TCRdb ran MiXCR on the UMI-ligation and nested PCR reads and lists one entry per CDR3 protein. The top ten clones hold around 1.6% of a sample with under 100,000 distinct CDR3 sequences, 7% of them seen once. Sample: central memory CD4+ T cells from blood. These receptors were obtained from a human donor in good health.

This chain joins TRBV7-8 and TRBJ2-3; D gene unclear. The CDR3 has 14 residues. V dropped 6 bases and J dropped 2 bases, with 12 bases sitting between them. Germline CDR1 SGHVS, CDR2 FQNEAQ. CDR3 DNA: TGTGCCAGCAGGACAAGAGATTTCACAGATACGCAGTATTTT. This translates into CASRTRDFTDTQYF.

The sample holds many counts of this clonotype. This sequence joins TRBV7-2 and TRBJ1-1; 10 nucleotides align to TRBD1. The CDR3 is 17 residues long. V gave up 5 bases and J gave up 5 bases; unmatched junction bases: 14. In germline, CDR1 is SGHTA, CDR2 FQGNSA. The CDR3 loop is CASSHQGQGPSGTEAFF. The CDR3 coding sequence is TGTGCCAGCAGCCACCAGGGACAGGGGCCCTCGGGGACTGAAGCTTTCTTT.

Notes on this clonotype: A much larger clone differs by one base, so this may be a read error. V is TRBV10-3 and J is TRBJ1-2; a possible D gene is TRBD1 (5 bases). The CDR3 is 16 residues long. V gave up 5 bases and J gave up 0 bases, with 16 bases separating them. CDR1 and CDR2 (germline): ENHRY, SYGVKD. This CDR3 is CAISRRGDRANYGYTF. CDR3 sequence (DNA): TGTGCCATCAGTCGCCGGGGGGACCGCGCTAACTATGGCTACACCTTC.

This clonotype was observed a handful of times. V usage is TRBV27 and J usage is TRBJ1-6; D ambiguous. The germline V gene has CDR1 MNHEY and CDR2 SMNVEV (reference sequence). The CDR3 has 16 amino acids. Trimming stripped 3 bases from V and 5 bases from J, with 14 bases between. CDR3 nucleotides: TGTGCCAGCAGTTTTCTGGGAGGTGTCAATAATTCACCCCTCCACTTT. This gives the protein CASSFLGGVNNSPLHF.

This clonotype was seen at least ten times. The chain has TRBV27 and TRBJ1-5; 7 bases line up with TRBD1. Germline CDR1 is MNHEY and CDR2 is SMNVEV (reference sequence). The CDR3 contains 17 residues. The V and J ends lost 5 bases and 1 base, in that order; junction bases with no gene match: 11. CDR3 residues: CASSPRTGKGSNQPQHF. The CDR3 bases are TGTGCCAGCAGTCCTCGGACAGGCAAGGGCAGCAATCAGCCCCAGCATTTT.

This sequence joins TRBV4-3 and TRBJ1-1; D might be TRBD1 (5 bases). V lost 0 bases, J lost 3 bases, and 11 bases lay in between. CDR1 is LGHNA, CDR2 YSLEER, per germline. This CDR3 is 15 amino acids long. This chain's CDR3 is CASSQDTQGDTEAFF. CDR3 sequence (DNA): TGCGCCAGCAGCCAAGATACCCAGGGCGACACTGAAGCTTTCTTT.

The chain couples TRBV7-8 to TRBJ2-7, with 9 bases that match TRBD1. Per germline, CDR1 SGHVS and CDR2 FQNEAQ. The length of the CDR3 is 17 residues. The J segment lost 3 bases and the V segment lost 5 bases, leaving 14 bases of the junction unmatched. As DNA, the CDR3 is TGTGCCAGCAGCACCCGAAGCCCGGGACAGGGATACTACGAGCAGTACTTC. It specifies CASSTRSPGQGYYEQYF. The whole variable domain, remainder taken from reference TRBV7-8 and TRBJ2-7, is GAGVSQSPRYKVAKRGQDVALRCDPISGHVSLFWYQQALGQGPEFLTYFQNEAQLDKSGLPSDRFFAERPEGSVSTLKIQRTQQEDSAVYLCASSTRSPGQGYYEQYFGPGTRLTVT.

This clonotype was seen at least ten times. The chain employs TRBV30 and TRBJ1-1; no definite D call. Trimming pared 4 bases from V and 1 base from J, leaving 4 bases between. The CDR3 has 11 residues. Germline assignment: CDR1 GTSNPN and CDR2 SVGIG (reference sequence). The CDR3: CAWMWNTEAFF. The CDR3 bases are TGTGCCTGGATGTGGAACACTGAAGCTTTCTTT.

The rearrangement uses TRBV12-3 or TRBV12-4 and TRBJ2-3; D is ambiguous. This CDR3 region has 17 residues. With 5 bases removed from V and 0 bases from J, the gap between germline ends came to 18 bases. The CDR3 loop is CASSPSDVGGSTDTQYF. As DNA, the CDR3 is TGTGCCAGCAGTCCATCTGATGTGGGCGGTAGCACAGATACGCAGTATTTT.

This clonotype came up many times. This chain links TRBV19 with TRBJ1-2; tentative D call: TRBD1 (5 bases). CDR3 length: 15 residues. Germline V gene data show CDR1 as LNHDA and CDR2 as SQIVND (reference sequence). The V gene lost 4 bases and the J gene lost 4 bases, with 16 bases spanning the gap. CDR3 residues: CASSTRADTSYGYTF. CDR3 nucleotide sequence: TGTGCCAGTAGTACCCGCGCGGACACCTCCTATGGCTACACCTTC.

This clonotype was seen at least ten times. This chain links TRBV28 with TRBJ1-4, with D perhaps matching TRBD1 (6 bases). The germline V gene encodes CDR1 MDHEN and CDR2 SYDVKM. The length of the CDR3 is 14 residues. Trimming removed 5 bases at V and 8 bases at J, with 15 bases between. The CDR3 DNA sequence: TGTGCCAGCAGTCAATTACAGGGAGGCGAAAAACTGTTTTTT. Residues: CASSQLQGGEKLFF.

This clonotype occurred many times. V usage is TRBV29-1 and J usage is TRBJ1-1, with TRBD1 matching over 9 bases. The CDR3 spans 12 residues. The trim removed 3 bases at V and 12 bases at J, leaving 8 bases unmatched. The V gene's germline CDR1 is SQVTM and CDR2 ANQGSEA. DNA for the CDR3: TGCAGCGTTGACGGACAGGGGCTCGCAACTTTCTTT. Its protein product is CSVDGQGLATFF.

This clonotype was detected ten times or more. The rearrangement joins TRBV20-1 to TRBJ1-3; D remains ambiguous. The ends were cut back, 0 bases at V and 4 bases at J, with 7 bases in the middle. CDR1 is DFQATT, CDR2 SNEGSKA, per germline (reference sequence). The CDR3 loop spans 13 amino acids. CDR3 in DNA: TGCAGTGCTAGAGATTTCGAAGGAAACACCATATATTTT. Amino acid sequence: CSARDFEGNTIYF.

This clonotype has at least ten counts. As DNA, the CDR3 is TGTGCCAGCAGCCAAGGAGGCAACTATGGCTACACCTTC. Translating it yields CASSQGGNYGYTF. The J gene is TRBJ1-2, the V gene TRBV4-2; D is unclear. This CDR3 region has 13 residues. The germline gives CDR1 LGHNA, CDR2 YNFKEQ. Trimming removed 1 base at V and 2 bases at J, with 5 bases between.

This clonotype came up a few times. The rearrangement uses TRBV24-1 and TRBJ2-5, with 7 nucleotides matching TRBD1. Unmatched junction bases numbered 2, after V lost 3 bases and J lost 2 bases. The CDR3 runs 14 residues. Germline CDR1 KGHDR, CDR2 SFDVKD. The CDR3, as DNA: TGTGCCACCAGTGATGTGACAGGGCAAGAGACCCAGTACTTC. Encoded protein: CATSDVTGQETQYF.

This clonotype came up a few times. The chain combines TRBV30 with TRBJ1-2; a possible D gene is TRBD1 (6 bases). The ends were cut back, 2 bases at V and 0 bases at J, with 25 bases in the middle. CDR3 length: 19 amino acids. Germline CDR1 reads GTSNPN; CDR2 reads SVGIG (reference sequence). The CDR3 region has the DNA TGTGCCTGGAGTTCCTCGTTGGGGGCGAAACTGCGTGCTAACTATGGCTACACCTTC. Translating it yields CAWSSSLGAKLRANYGYTF.

This clonotype was counted at least ten times. V usage is TRBV12-3 or TRBV12-4 and J usage is TRBJ2-7, with TRBD2 matching over 9 bases. This CDR3 contains 15 residues. J gave up 7 bases and V 4 bases, and 11 bases lay outside the gene matches. CDR3 sequence reads: CASSSNIAGVGEQYF. CDR3 DNA: TGTGCCAGCAGTTCCAATATAGCGGGAGTCGGTGAGCAGTACTTC.

As for this clonotype: This may be a read error, as it is one base from a much larger clone. No conserved phenylalanine or tryptophan is present at the end of the CDR3, so a read error is the likely explanation. The chain employs TRBV10-3 and TRBJ2-7; the D gene could be TRBD1 or TRBD2 (5 bases each). The CDR3 is made up of 12 amino acids. The V end was cut by 2 bases, the J end by 3 bases, with 5 bases between. Per the germline V gene, CDR1 is ENHRY and CDR2 is SYGVKD. This CDR3 reads CAISEGGYEQYL. The CDR3 nucleotides are TGTGCCATCAGTGAGGGGGGCTACGAGCAGTACTTA.

This clonotype has more than one count but fewer than ten. V gene TRBV18 combines with J gene TRBJ1-1; possibly TRBD1 for D (5 bases). Trimming took 5 bases from V and 1 from J, leaving 8 bases between them. Germline V gene sequence: CDR1 KGHSH, CDR2 LQKENI. The CDR3 is 13 amino acids. The CDR3 bases are TGTGCCAGCTCAACGGGACGGAACACTGAAGCTTTCTTT. This sequence encodes CASSTGRNTEAFF.

This clonotype was seen at least ten times. The V call is TRBV5-1, the J call TRBJ1-1; 7 bases match TRBD1. The CDR3 is made up of 16 amino acids. Germline V gene data show CDR1 as SGHRS and CDR2 as YFSETQ. After removal of 4 bases from V and 5 bases from J, the junction contained 14 bases not matched to a gene. The CDR3 bases are TGCGCCAGCAGCATTATAGGGGACAGCTTAAAAACTGAAGCTTTCTTT. This codes for CASSIIGDSLKTEAFF.

This clonotype was seen a few times. The V gene is TRBV7-9, the J gene TRBJ2-5; D may be TRBD1 (6 bases). V dropped 4 bases and J dropped 2 bases, with 8 bases sitting between them. Germline values: CDR1 SEHNR, CDR2 FQNEAQ (reference sequence). The CDR3 covers 13 residues. CDR3 amino acids: CASSWGQQETQYF. The CDR3 bases are TGTGCCAGCAGCTGGGGGCAGCAAGAGACCCAGTACTTC.

This clonotype was seen repeatedly, ten times or more. This chain uses TRBV3-2 with TRBJ2-5; TRBD1 is the table's D call, not checked against the DNA. TRBV3-2 is marked as a pseudogene. The CDR3 spans 18 residues. The CDR3 nucleotides are TGTGCCAGCAGCCGAGTGTATCGGCCTTCGGACAGCGAAGAGACCCAGTACTTC. Amino acid sequence: CASSRVYRPSDSEETQYF.

This clonotype showed up just a few times. The chain links TRBV27 to TRBJ2-2; 13 bases map to TRBD2. V gave up 5 bases and J gave up 3 bases; unmatched junction bases: 6. This CDR3 is 17 amino acids long. The germline gives CDR1 MNHEY, CDR2 SMNVEV (reference sequence). The chain's CDR3 is CASSLPGLAGDTGELFF. CDR3 coding DNA: TGTGCCAGCAGTCTCCCCGGACTAGCGGGAGACACCGGGGAGCTGTTTTTT.

This clonotype was seen many times. The chain is built from TRBV11-1 and TRBJ2-3; 13 bases fit TRBD2. Germline assignment: CDR1 SGHAT and CDR2 FQDESV (reference sequence). Germline trimming cut 5 bases from V and 4 bases from J; bases unmatched to any gene: 6. The CDR3 consists of 16 residues. CDR3 sequence reads: CASSPGTSGTSDTQYF. CDR3 sequence (DNA): TGTGCCAGCAGCCCTGGGACTAGCGGGACCTCAGATACGCAGTATTTT.

The table lists this clonotype with a few counts. The chain has TRBV20-1 and TRBJ1-2; D not certain. The CDR3 has 14 amino acids. V lost 0 bases, J lost 8 bases, and 16 bases lay in between. The germline CDR1 and CDR2 sequences are DFQATT and SNEGSKA (reference sequence). DNA of the CDR3: TGCAGTGCTAGAGATCGACACATTCCTCGAGGCTACACCTTC. The encoded protein is CSARDRHIPRGYTF.

This clonotype was recorded many times. The chain carries TRBV12-3 or TRBV12-4 and TRBJ1-1; tentatively, D is TRBD1 (5 bases). Trimming left V 5 bases short and J 1 base short, with 20 bases between. The CDR3 totals 17 residues. The CDR3 spells CASSPWEWDFSNTEAFF. The CDR3 DNA reads TGTGCCAGCAGTCCCTGGGAATGGGACTTCTCGAACACTGAAGCTTTCTTT.

Ten or more counts support this clonotype. The J gene is TRBJ2-3, the V gene TRBV29-1; 11 bases are a match to TRBD2. The CDR3 runs to 13 residues. Per the germline V gene, CDR1 is SQVTM and CDR2 is ANQGSEA. The V segment lost 7 bases and the J segment 8 bases; nucleotides outside the gene matches: 8. The CDR3: CSGLAGGFGTQYF. In nucleotides, the CDR3 is TGCAGCGGCTTAGCGGGGGGGTTCGGTACGCAGTATTTT.

This clonotype was detected ten times or more. The chain uses TRBV28 and TRBJ1-4; D remains unclear. Germline values: CDR1 MDHEN, CDR2 SYDVKM. This CDR3 has 14 amino acids. The V end was cut by 2 bases, the J end by 5 bases, with 9 bases between. The CDR3: CASSLSPPNEKLFF. The CDR3 coding sequence is TGTGCCAGCAGTTTAAGCCCACCGAATGAAAAACTGTTTTTT.

There are many counts of this clonotype. The rearrangement links TRBV28 to TRBJ2-3; possible D gene TRBD2, 6 bases. V dropped 8 bases and J dropped 1 base, with 7 bases sitting between them. Germline V gene sequence: CDR1 MDHEN, CDR2 SYDVKM. CDR3 length: 12 residues. CDR3 loop: CASWGGTDTQYF. The CDR3 DNA is TGTGCCAGCTGGGGGGGCACAGATACGCAGTATTTT.